This entry is about one TCR beta chain. Its antigen remains unknown. The data originate from a study of PD-L1 blockade in urothelial cancer. Study details: At 3 weeks after treatment start (second dose) and again at 6 weeks, blood was analyzed.

The assay was immunoSEQ multiplex PCR, and TCRdb's table has in-frame clones only and misses some. The repertoire holds tens of thousands of clones, with approximately 86% as singletons. Losses at the gene ends were 6 bases for V and 2 bases for J; bases not matched to a gene: 2. Germline V gives CDR1 MNHEY, CDR2 SVGAGI. This CDR3 spans 14 amino acids. Study-wide points: Pretreatment TCR clonality in blood, when below the median, was predictive of better survival.

The source is a man between 50 and 59 years old with urothelial cancer. The J gene is TRBJ1-2, the V gene TRBV6-5, with 11 bases matching TRBD1. The specimen was PBMCs, collected around atezolizumab (anti-PD-L1) treatment. The CDR3, as DNA: TGTGCCAGCAGCTGGGACAGGGGGAACTATGGCTACACCTTC. As protein: CASSWDRGNYGYTF.